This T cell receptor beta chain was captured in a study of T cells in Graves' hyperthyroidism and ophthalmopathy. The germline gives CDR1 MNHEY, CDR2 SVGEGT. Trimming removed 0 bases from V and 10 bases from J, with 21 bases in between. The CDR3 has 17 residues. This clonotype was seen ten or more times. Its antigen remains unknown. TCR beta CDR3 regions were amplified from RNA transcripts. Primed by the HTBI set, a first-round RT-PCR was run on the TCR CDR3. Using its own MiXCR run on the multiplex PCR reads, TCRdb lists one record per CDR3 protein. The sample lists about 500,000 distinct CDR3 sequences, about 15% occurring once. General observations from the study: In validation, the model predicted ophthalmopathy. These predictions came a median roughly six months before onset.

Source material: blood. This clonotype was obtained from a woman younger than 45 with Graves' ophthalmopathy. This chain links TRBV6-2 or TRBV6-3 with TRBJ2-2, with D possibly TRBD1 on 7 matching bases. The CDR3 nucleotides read TGTGCCAGCAGTTACTCGATCCTAGGCGGGACAGTCGCGGAGCTGTTTTTT. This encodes CASSYSILGGTVAELFF.